This TCR beta chain is from a study of T cells after yellow fever vaccination. CDR1 and CDR2 (germline): GTSNPN, SVGIG (reference sequence). This CDR3 is built from 14 residues. V lost 4 bases to trimming and J lost 4 bases, with 14 bases between them. Synthesis of TCR cDNA relied on 5'RACE template switching, which attached a universal primer site and UMIs. TCRdb recomputed calls from the 5' RACE reads with MiXCR, one row per CDR3 protein. The sample yields 20,000 to 30,000 distinct CDR3 sequences, 4.5% to 6% seen once. This clonotype was seen ten or more times. The rearrangement joins TRBV30 to TRBJ1-3, with D perhaps TRBD1 (5 bases). This specimen was PBMCs, either bulk or a sorted T-cell subset (CD4+, CD8+, memory, or dextramer-sorted; not recorded which), taken 15 days after the yellow fever booster vaccination. This clonotype was obtained from a man aged 30 to 39 who received the YFV17D yellow fever vaccine. The chain's CDR3 is CAWNRGLDGNTIYF. The CDR3 DNA is TGTGCCTGGAATCGGGGCTTGGACGGAAACACCATATATTTT.